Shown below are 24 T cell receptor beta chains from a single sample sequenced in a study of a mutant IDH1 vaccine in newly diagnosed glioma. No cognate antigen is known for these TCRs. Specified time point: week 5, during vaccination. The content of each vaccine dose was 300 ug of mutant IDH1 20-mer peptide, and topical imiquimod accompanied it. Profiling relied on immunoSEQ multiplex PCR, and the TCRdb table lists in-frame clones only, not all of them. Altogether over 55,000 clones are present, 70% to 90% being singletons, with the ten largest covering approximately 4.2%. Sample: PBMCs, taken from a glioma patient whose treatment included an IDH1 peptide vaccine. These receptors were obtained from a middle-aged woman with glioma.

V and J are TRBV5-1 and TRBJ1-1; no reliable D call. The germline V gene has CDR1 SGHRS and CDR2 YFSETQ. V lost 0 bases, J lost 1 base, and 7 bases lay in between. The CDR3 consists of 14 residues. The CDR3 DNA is TGCGCCAGCAGCTTGGTAGAGGGGAACACTGAAGCTTTCTTT. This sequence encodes CASSLVEGNTEAFF.

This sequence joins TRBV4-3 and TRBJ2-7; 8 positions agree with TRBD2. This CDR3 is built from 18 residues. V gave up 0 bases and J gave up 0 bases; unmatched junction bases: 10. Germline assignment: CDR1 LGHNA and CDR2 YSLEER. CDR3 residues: CASSQDPHPSGSSYEQYF. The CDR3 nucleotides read TGCGCCAGCAGCCAAGACCCCCATCCCAGCGGGAGCTCCTACGAGCAGTACTTC.

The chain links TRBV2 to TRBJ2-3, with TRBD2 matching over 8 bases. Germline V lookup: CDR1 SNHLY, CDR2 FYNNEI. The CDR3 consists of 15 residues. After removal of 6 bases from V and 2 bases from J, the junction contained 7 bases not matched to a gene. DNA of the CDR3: TGTGCCAGCAGATTCCAGCGGGGGAACACAGATACGCAGTATTTT. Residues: CASRFQRGNTDTQYF.

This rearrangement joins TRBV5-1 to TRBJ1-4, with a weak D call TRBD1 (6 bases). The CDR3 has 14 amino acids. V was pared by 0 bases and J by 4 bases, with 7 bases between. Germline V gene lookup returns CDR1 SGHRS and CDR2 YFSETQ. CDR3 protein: CASSLVGGNEKLFF. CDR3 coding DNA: TGCGCCAGCAGCTTGGTAGGGGGTAATGAAAAACTGTTTTTT.

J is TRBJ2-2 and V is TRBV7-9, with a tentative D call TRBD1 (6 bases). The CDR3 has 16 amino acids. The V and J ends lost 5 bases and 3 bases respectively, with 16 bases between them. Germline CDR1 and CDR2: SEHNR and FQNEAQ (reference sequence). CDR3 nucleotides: TGTGCCAGCAGCCACGACGGGACAATTTACACCGGGGAGCTGTTTTTT. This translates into CASSHDGTIYTGELFF.

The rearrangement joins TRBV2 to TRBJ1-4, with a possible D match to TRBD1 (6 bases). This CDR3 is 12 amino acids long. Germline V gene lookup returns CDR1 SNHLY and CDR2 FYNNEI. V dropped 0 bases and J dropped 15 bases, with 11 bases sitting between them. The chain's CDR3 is CASSEAGRGMFF. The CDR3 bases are TGTGCCAGCAGTGAAGCGGGTAGGGGGATGTTTTTT.

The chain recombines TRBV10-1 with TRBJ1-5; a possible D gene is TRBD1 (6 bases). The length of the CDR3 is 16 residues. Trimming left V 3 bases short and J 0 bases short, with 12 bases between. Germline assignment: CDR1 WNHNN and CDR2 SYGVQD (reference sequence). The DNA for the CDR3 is TGCGCCAGCAGTGACCCAAGACAGGTTAGCAATCAGCCCCAGCATTTT. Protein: CASSDPRQVSNQPQHF.

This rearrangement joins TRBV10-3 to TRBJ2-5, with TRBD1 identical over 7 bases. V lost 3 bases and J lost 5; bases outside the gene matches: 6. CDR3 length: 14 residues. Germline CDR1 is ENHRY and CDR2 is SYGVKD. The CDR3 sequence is CAISDRQGKETQYF. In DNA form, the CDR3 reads TGTGCCATCAGTGACCGACAGGGCAAGGAGACCCAGTACTTC.

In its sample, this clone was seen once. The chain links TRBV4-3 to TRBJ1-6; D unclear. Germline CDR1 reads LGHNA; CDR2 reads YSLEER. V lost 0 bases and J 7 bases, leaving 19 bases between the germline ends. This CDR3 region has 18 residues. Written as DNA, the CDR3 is TGCGCCAGCAGCCAAGAGCGGACGGGAGGCCTTGGGAATTCACCCCTCCACTTT. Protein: CASSQERTGGLGNSPLHF.

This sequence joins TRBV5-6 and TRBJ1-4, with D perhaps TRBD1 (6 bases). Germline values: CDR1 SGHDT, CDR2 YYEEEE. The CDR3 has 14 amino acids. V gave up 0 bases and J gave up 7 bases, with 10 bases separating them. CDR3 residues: CASSLGQEREKLFF. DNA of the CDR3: TGTGCCAGCAGCTTGGGACAGGAGCGTGAAAAACTGTTTTTT.

Here the CDR3 reads CASSEEGGKDEQYF. The CDR3 DNA reads TGTGCCAGCAGTGAAGAGGGGGGGAAGGACGAGCAGTACTTC. This chain connects TRBV6-1 to TRBJ2-7; TRBD2 might be the D (7 bases). Germline V gene data show CDR1 as MNHNS and CDR2 as SASEGT. This CDR3 comprises 14 residues. The germline V and J ends were trimmed by 1 base and 5 bases, with 12 bases remaining between them.

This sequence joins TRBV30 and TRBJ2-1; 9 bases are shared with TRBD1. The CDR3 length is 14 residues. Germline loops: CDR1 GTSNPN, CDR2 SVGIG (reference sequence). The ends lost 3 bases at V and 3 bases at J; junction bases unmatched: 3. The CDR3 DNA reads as TGTGCCTGGAGCTTGGGACAGGGCTACAATGAGCAGTTCTTC. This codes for CAWSLGQGYNEQFF.

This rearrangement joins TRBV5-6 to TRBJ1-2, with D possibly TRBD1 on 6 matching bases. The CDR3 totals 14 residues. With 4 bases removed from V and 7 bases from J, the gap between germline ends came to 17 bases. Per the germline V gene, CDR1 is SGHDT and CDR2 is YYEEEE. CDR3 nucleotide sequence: TGTGCCAGCAGCCCCCAAGCAGGGGAGGGTGGCTACACCTTC. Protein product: CASSPQAGEGGYTF.

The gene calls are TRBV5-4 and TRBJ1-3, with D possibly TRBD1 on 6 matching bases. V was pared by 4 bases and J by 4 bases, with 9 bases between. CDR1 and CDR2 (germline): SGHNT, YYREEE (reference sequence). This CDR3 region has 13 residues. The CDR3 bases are TGTGCCAGCAGCGTAGGACAGGGAAACACCATATATTTT. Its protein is CASSVGQGNTIYF. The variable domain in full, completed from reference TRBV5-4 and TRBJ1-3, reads ETGVTQSPTHLIKTRGQQVTLRCSSQSGHNTVSWYQQALGQGPQFIFQYYREEENGRGNFPPRFSGLQFPNYSSELNVNALELDDSALYLCASSVGQGNTIYFGEGSWLTVV.

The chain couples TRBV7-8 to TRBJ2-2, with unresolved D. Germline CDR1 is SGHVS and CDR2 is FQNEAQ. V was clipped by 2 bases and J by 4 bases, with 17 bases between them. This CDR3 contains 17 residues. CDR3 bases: TGTGCCAGCAGCTTAAACGCGTGGGCGGTTGGCACCGGGGAGCTGTTTTTT. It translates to CASSLNAWAVGTGELFF.

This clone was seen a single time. The CDR3 loop reads CATSRDLSYGYTF. DNA of the CDR3: TGTGCCACCAGCAGAGATCTCAGTTATGGCTACACCTTC. V is TRBV15 and J is TRBJ1-2, with D unclear. This CDR3 is built from 13 residues. V shed 0 bases and J shed 5 bases, with 7 bases lying between them. Germline V gene sequence: CDR1 LNHNV, CDR2 YYDKDF (reference sequence).

The CDR3 sequence: CASRFSREGYTF. In nucleotides, the CDR3 is TGTGCCAGTCGGTTTTCGCGTGAGGGCTACACCTTC. J is TRBJ1-2 and V is TRBV19; no firm D call. The ends were cut back, 8 bases at V and 8 bases at J, with 15 bases in the middle. This CDR3 has 12 residues. Germline V gives CDR1 LNHDA, CDR2 SQIVND (reference sequence).

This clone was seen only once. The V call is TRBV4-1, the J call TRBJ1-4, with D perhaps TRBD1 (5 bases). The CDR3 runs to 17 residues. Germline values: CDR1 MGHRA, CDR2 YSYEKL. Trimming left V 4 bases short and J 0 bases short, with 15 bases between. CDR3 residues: CASSPSTVRSTNEKLFF. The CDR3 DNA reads TGCGCCAGCAGCCCTTCGACAGTAAGATCAACTAATGAAAAACTGTTTTTT.

CDR3 nucleotides: TGCGCCAGCAGCTTGGGTGGAGCCGATTTTGAAGCTTTCTTT. This encodes CASSLGGADFEAFF. The chain is built from TRBV5-1 and TRBJ1-1; no clear D gene. V was trimmed by 0 bases and J by 7 bases, leaving 13 bases between them. The length of the CDR3 is 14 residues. CDR1 is SGHRS, CDR2 YFSETQ, per germline.

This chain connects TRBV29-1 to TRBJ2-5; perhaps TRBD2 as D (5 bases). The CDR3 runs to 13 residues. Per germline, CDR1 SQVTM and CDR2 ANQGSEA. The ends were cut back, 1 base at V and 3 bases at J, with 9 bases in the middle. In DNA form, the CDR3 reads TGCAGCGTTGAAGGGCCCGGGGAAGAGACCCAGTACTTC. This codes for CSVEGPGEETQYF.

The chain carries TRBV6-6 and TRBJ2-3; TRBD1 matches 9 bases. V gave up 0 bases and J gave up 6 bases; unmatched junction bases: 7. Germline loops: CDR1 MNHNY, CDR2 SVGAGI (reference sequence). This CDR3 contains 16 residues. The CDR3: CASSYSAGTGPDTQYF. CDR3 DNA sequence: TGTGCCAGCAGTTACTCGGCCGGGACAGGGCCGGATACGCAGTATTTT.

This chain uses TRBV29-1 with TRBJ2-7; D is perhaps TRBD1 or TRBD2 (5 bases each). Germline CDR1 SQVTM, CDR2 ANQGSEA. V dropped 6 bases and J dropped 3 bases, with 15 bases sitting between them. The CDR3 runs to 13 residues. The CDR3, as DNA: TGCAGCGTACTCGTCGGGACCAACTACGAGCAGTACTTC. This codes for CSVLVGTNYEQYF.

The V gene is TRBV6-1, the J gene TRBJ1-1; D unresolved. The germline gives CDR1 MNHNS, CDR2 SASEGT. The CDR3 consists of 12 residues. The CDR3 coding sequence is TGTGCATCTACCGCTTTGAACACTGAAGCTTTCTTT. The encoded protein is CASTALNTEAFF.

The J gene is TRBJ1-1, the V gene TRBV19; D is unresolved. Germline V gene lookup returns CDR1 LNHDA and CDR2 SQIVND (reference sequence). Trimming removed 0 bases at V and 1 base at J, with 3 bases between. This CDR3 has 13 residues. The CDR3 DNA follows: TGTGCCAGTAGTATAGACAAGAACACTGAAGCTTTCTTT. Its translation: CASSIDKNTEAFF. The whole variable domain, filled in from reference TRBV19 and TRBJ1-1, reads DGGITQSPKYLFRKEGQNVTLSCEQNLNHDAMYWYRQDPGQGLRLIYYSQIVNDFQKGDIAEGYSVSREKKESFPLTVTSAQKNPTAFYLCASSIDKNTEAFFGQGTRLTVV.